This T cell receptor (beta chain) is from a study of blood T cell repertoires in COVID-19. TCRdb keeps only in-frame clones here, not all; method: immunoSEQ multiplex PCR. Altogether 450,000 to 500,000 clones are present, 70% to 90% being singletons, with the ten largest covering approximately 3%. Trimming took 4 bases from V and 6 from J, leaving 24 bases between them. Germline values: CDR1 GTSNPN, CDR2 SVGIG (reference sequence). The CDR3 spans 17 residues. This chain joins TRBV30 and TRBJ1-4; D ambiguous. The sequence came from a human donor in a cohort sampled during active COVID-19. Sequenced: peripheral blood. In DNA form, the CDR3 reads TGTGCCTGGACCCGTCCACAGCCGCCTGCGTCTTATGAAAAACTGTTTTTT. Encoded protein: CAWTRPQPPASYEKLFF.